Below, 14 T cell receptor beta chains from the same sample are listed, as sequenced in a study of T-cell memory formation after mild COVID-19. TCRdb independently ran MiXCR on the 5' RACE reads; one entry per CDR3 protein. The sample lists approximately 40,000 distinct CDR3 sequences, roughly 10% occurring once. Source material: PBMCs or a T cell subset sorted from them (not recorded which). The receptors stem from a man between 18 and 35 years old who had mild COVID-19 (a few samples of this study predate the infection). Cell type and time point are not known.

This clonotype was detected many times. The chain couples TRBV18 to TRBJ2-5, with D hard to call. With 6 bases removed from V and 0 bases from J, the gap between germline ends came to 11 bases. The CDR3 runs to 14 residues. Per the germline V gene, CDR1 is KGHSH and CDR2 is LQKENI. Written as DNA, the CDR3 is TGTGCCAGCTCGTCGTACGGTCACCAAGAGACCCAGTACTTC. It encodes CASSSYGHQETQYF.

The CDR3: CASSYSMVVNTEAFF. The DNA for the CDR3 is TGTGCCAGCAGTTACTCGATGGTAGTGAACACTGAAGCTTTCTTT. The chain recombines TRBV6-5 with TRBJ1-1; D is ambiguous. CDR1 and CDR2 (germline): MNHEY, SVGAGI. V was clipped by 0 bases and J by 0 bases, with 8 bases between them. The CDR3 spans 15 residues.

The table lists this clonotype with many counts. V is TRBV25-1 and J is TRBJ2-4, with 10 bases matching TRBD1. V gave up 4 bases and J gave up 6 bases; unmatched junction bases: 9. The CDR3 covers 16 residues. Germline V gene data show CDR1 as MGHDK and CDR2 as SYGVNS. For the CDR3, the DNA is TGTGCCAGCAGTGCCCCCCCCGGGACAGGGGTAAACATTCAGTACTTC. Translating it yields CASSAPPGTGVNIQYF.

J is TRBJ2-3 and V is TRBV5-1; 8 positions match TRBD1. V lost 2 bases and J lost 3; bases outside the gene matches: 5. CDR1 and CDR2 from the germline V gene are SGHRS and YFSETQ. This CDR3 comprises 15 residues. CDR3 in amino acids: CASSFGQGNTDTQYF. CDR3 nucleotide sequence: TGCGCCAGCAGCTTCGGACAGGGTAATACAGATACGCAGTATTTT.

In its sample, this clonotype was seen many times. The CDR3 DNA is TGTGCCACCAGCAAGATGGGTGGGGAAAAACTGTTTTTT. Translation: CATSKMGGEKLFF. The gene calls are TRBV15 and TRBJ1-4; D uncertain. V lost 4 bases, J lost 8 bases, and 11 bases lay in between. Per germline, CDR1 LNHNV and CDR2 YYDKDF (reference sequence). CDR3 length: 13 residues.

This clonotype was seen at least ten times. The J gene is TRBJ2-2, the V gene TRBV20-1, with TRBD2 matching over 7 bases. Germline V CDR1 and CDR2: DFQATT, SNEGSKA (reference sequence). The CDR3 is 13 amino acids. Trimming at V came to 6 bases and at J to 7 bases, leaving 8 bases not matched to a gene. CDR3 in amino acids: CSAEIGRGGELFF. Here the CDR3 DNA reads TGCAGTGCCGAGATAGGGAGGGGCGGGGAGCTGTTTTTT.

This clonotype has ten or more counts. V and J are TRBV7-6 and TRBJ1-1, with D perhaps TRBD1 (5 bases). Germline-derived CDR1 and CDR2 are SGHVS and FNYEAQ. CDR3 length: 15 residues. V lost 1 base, J lost 3 bases, and 12 bases lay in between. CDR3 in amino acids: CASSLDASGDTEAFF. The CDR3 DNA is TGTGCCAGCAGCTTAGACGCCTCGGGGGACACTGAAGCTTTCTTT.

Many counts were recorded for this clonotype. The chain joins TRBV10-2 to TRBJ2-3; TRBD2 aligns across 13 bases. Trimming removed 0 bases from V and 8 bases from J; junction bases left unmatched: 8. The CDR3 runs 17 residues. CDR1 and CDR2 from the germline V gene are WSHSY and SAAADI. The CDR3 DNA reads TGCGCCAGCAGTGAGTCACGCGGACTAGCGGGGGAGACTACGCAGTATTTT. Translating it yields CASSESRGLAGETTQYF.

This clonotype has at least ten counts. The chain recombines TRBV5-1 with TRBJ2-3; tentative D call: TRBD1 (6 bases). The CDR3 runs 14 residues. Germline V CDR1 and CDR2: SGHRS, YFSETQ. V lost 4 bases, J lost 5 bases, and 14 bases lay in between. CDR3 nucleotide sequence: TGCGCCAGCAGCCCCTTACAGGGAGAAGATACGCAGTATTTT. It is translated as CASSPLQGEDTQYF.

The chain uses TRBV27 and TRBJ1-3; D ambiguous. Trimming left V 2 bases short and J 0 bases short, with 11 bases between. Per germline, CDR1 MNHEY and CDR2 SMNVEV (reference sequence). The CDR3 is made up of 16 amino acids. The CDR3 region is CASSLTPSYSGNTIYF. The CDR3, as DNA: TGTGCCAGCAGTTTAACCCCGTCATACTCTGGAAACACCATATATTTT.

This clonotype has at least ten counts. The V and J genes are TRBV20-1 and TRBJ2-5; the D gene is possibly TRBD1 (5 bases). Germline CDR1 and CDR2: DFQATT and SNEGSKA (reference sequence). The CDR3 is 16 residues long. V was shortened by 4 bases and J by 0 bases, with 18 bases between the two germline ends. The CDR3, as DNA: TGCAGTGCTATGGGCTTACAGGTGATGTACCAAGAGACCCAGTACTTC. Protein product: CSAMGLQVMYQETQYF.

In this sample, this clonotype turned up many times. This rearrangement joins TRBV7-8 to TRBJ1-5, with TRBD1 identical over 8 bases. The CDR3 extends over 17 amino acids. CDR1 is SGHVS, CDR2 FQNEAQ, per germline. The J segment lost 0 bases and the V segment lost 6 bases, leaving 10 bases of the junction unmatched. CDR3 loop: CASSRDRSSYSNQPQHF. CDR3 sequence (DNA): TGTGCCAGCAGTAGGGACAGGAGTTCTTATAGCAATCAGCCCCAGCATTTT. The full variable domain, its missing parts supplied by reference TRBV7-8 and TRBJ1-5, is GAGVSQSPRYKVAKRGQDVALRCDPISGHVSLFWYQQALGQGPEFLTYFQNEAQLDKSGLPSDRFFAERPEGSVSTLKIQRTQQEDSAVYLCASSRDRSSYSNQPQHFGDGTRLSIL.

The genes are TRBV19 and TRBJ1-2; D is undetermined. The CDR3 extends over 12 amino acids. The V end lost 4 bases, the J end lost 4 bases, and 7 bases lay between the germline ends. CDR1 is LNHDA, CDR2 SQIVND, per germline (reference sequence). The CDR3: CASSTEGYGYTF. The CDR3 DNA sequence: TGTGCCAGTAGTACGGAGGGCTATGGCTACACCTTC.

This chain links TRBV5-1 with TRBJ2-1; no firm D call. Trimming cost V 0 bases and J 10 bases, with 5 bases left between them. The CDR3 spans 11 residues. Germline V CDR1 and CDR2: SGHRS, YFSETQ. In DNA form, the CDR3 reads TGCGCCAGCAGCTTGGAACAGGAGCAGTTCTTC. Its translation is CASSLEQEQFF.